One sample yielded the 2 T cell receptor beta chains listed below, sequenced in a study of shared T cell receptors in the human thymus. TCRdb's copy holds only in-frame clones and misses some; the assay was immunoSEQ multiplex PCR. The sample holds hundreds of thousands of clones, over 75% seen once. The same data also contributed to another study, on human thymus T cells.

The sequenced sample was thymocytes. These receptors all come from a boy under two years old with a congenital heart defect.

The genes are TRBV5-1 and TRBJ1-2; maybe TRBD1 (6 bases). V was trimmed by 4 bases and J by 6 bases, leaving 7 bases between them. Germline CDR1 reads SGHRS; CDR2 reads YFSETQ. The CDR3 covers 11 residues. This CDR3 is CASSEGDGYTF. The CDR3 coding sequence is TGCGCCAGCAGCGAGGGGGATGGCTACACCTTC.

The chain carries TRBV5-1 and TRBJ2-5, with TRBD2 as a possible D gene (5 bases). The CDR3 runs to 14 residues. Germline V gene data show CDR1 as SGHRS and CDR2 as YFSETQ. V shed 0 bases and J shed 5 bases, with 11 bases lying between them. The CDR3 coding sequence is TGCGCCAGCAGCTTGGCCGACCGAGGGGAGACCCAGTACTTC. Protein product: CASSLADRGETQYF.